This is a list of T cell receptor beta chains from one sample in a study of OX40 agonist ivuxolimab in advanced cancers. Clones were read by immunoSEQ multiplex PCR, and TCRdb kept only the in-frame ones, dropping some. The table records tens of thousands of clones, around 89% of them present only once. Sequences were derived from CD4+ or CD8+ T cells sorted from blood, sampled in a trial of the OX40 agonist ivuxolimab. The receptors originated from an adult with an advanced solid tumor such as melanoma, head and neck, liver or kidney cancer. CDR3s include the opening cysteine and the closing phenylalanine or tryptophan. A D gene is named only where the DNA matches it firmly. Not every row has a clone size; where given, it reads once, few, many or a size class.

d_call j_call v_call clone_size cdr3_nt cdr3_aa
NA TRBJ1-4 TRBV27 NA TGTGCCAGCAGTGTATCCGCAACTAATGAAAAACTGTTTTTT CASSVSATNEKLFF
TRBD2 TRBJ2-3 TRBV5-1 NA TGCGCCAGCAGCCCGGGGGGGCTCACAGATACGCAGTATTTT CASSPGGLTDTQYF
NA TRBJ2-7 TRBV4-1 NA TGCGCCAGCAGCCAAGATTACTACGAGCAGTACTTC CASSQDYYEQYF
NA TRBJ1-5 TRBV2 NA TGTGCCAGCAGCTGGAGCAATCAGCCCCAGCATTTT CASSWSNQPQHF
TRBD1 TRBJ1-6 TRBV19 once TGTGCCAGTAGTTGGGACAGGGAGAATTCACCCCTCCACTTT CASSWDRENSPLHF
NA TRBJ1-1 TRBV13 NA TGTGCCAGCAGCGATCCTACAGGCCTATACACTGAAGCTTTCTTT CASSDPTGLYTEAFF
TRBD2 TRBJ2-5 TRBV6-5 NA TGTGCCAGCAGCCCGGGACTAGCCCGAGAGACCCAGTACTTC CASSPGLARETQYF
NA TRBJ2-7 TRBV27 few TGTGCCGCCGGGACGGCTTACGAGCAGTACTTC CAAGTAYEQYF
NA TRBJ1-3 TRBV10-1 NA TGCGCCAGCAGTGAGTTAATCGGAAACACCATATATTTT CASSELIGNTIYF
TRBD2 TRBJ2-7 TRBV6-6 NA TGTGCCAGCAGTTATGAAATACTAGCGGGAGCGGGTGAGCAGTACTTC CASSYEILAGAGEQYF
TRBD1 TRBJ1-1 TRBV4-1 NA TGCGCCAGCAGCCAAGATCGTAGGCGACAGGGTGACACTGAAGCTTTCTTT CASSQDRRRQGDTEAFF
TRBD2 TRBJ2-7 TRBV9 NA TGTGCCAGCAGCAAATACGGGCTAGCGGGAACCGACTACGAGCAGTACTTC CASSKYGLAGTDYEQYF
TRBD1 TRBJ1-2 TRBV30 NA TGTGCCTGGATGAACCCCGACAGGGGGCCGGGTGGCTACACCTTC CAWMNPDRGPGGYTF
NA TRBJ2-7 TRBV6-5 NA TGTGCCAGCAGTGCCGCCTTGGCCCAAATCTACGAGCAGTACTTC CASSAALAQIYEQYF
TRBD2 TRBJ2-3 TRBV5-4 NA TGTGCCAGCAGCCGGACTAGCGGGAGGGCCGGAGATACGCAGTATTTT CASSRTSGRAGDTQYF
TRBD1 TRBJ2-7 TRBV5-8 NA TGTGCCAGCAGCTTCCGTAGGACAGGGGGCGAGTACGAGCAGTACTTC CASSFRRTGGEYEQYF
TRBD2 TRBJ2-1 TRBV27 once TGTGCCAGCAGACGGACTAGGATTGGTGAGCAGTTCTTC CASRRTRIGEQFF
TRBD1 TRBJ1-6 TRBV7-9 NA TGTGCCAGCATCCCCCCCGGGACAGGGAATTCACCCCTCCACTTT CASIPPGTGNSPLHF
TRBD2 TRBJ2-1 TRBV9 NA TGTGCCAGCAGCTCCCGAGGGACTAGCGGGGATTACAATGAGCAGTTCTTC CASSSRGTSGDYNEQFF
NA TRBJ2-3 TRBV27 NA TGTGCCAGCAGTTCCGGGGCAACGCAGTATTTT CASSSGATQYF
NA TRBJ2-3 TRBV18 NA TGTGCCAGCTCACCACGCACAGGAGGCACAGATACGCAGTATTTT CASSPRTGGTDTQYF
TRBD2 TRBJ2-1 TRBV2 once TGTGCCAGCAGTGCGACTAGCGGAAACTACAATGAGCAGTTCTTC CASSATSGNYNEQFF
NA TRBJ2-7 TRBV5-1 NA TGCGCCAGCAGCCGGTTGACGGGCGGCTACGAGCAGTACTTC CASSRLTGGYEQYF
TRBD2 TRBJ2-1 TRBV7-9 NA TGTGCCAGCAGCTCCGGGACTAGCGGAACGGTTGAGCAGTTCTTC CASSSGTSGTVEQFF
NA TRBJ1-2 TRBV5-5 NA TGTGCCAGCAGCTTCTCCTCTAATACCTATGGCTACACCTTC CASSFSSNTYGYTF
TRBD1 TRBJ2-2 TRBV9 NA TGTGCCAGCAGCGCGGGGACAGGGCCGCCCGGGGAGCTGTTTTTT CASSAGTGPPGELFF
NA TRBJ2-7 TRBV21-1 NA TGTGCCAGCAGCACGGGGTGCCAGGGGGCACTGGGTATCGAGCAGTACTTC CASSTGCQGALGIEQYF
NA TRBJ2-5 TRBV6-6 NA TGTGCCAGCCTCTTAACCGGGACGGCCGGGGAGACCCAGTACTTC CASLLTGTAGETQYF
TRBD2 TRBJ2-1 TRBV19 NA TGTGCCAGTAGTATACCCAGCGGGAGATTCAATGAGCAGTTCTTC CASSIPSGRFNEQFF
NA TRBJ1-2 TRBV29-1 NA TGCAGCGATGGTCCGGCTAACTATGGCTACACCTTC CSDGPANYGYTF
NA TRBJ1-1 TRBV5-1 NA TGCGCCAGCCTTGAAGCTTTCTTT CASLEAFF
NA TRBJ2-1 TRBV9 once TGTGCCAGCAGCGTAGAGGGAGAAGTCTACAATGAGCAGTTCTTC CASSVEGEVYNEQFF
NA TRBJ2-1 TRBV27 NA TGTGCCAGCAGTTTATCAAGCGGGCTGTACAATGAGCAGTTCTTC CASSLSSGLYNEQFF
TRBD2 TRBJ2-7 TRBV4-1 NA TGCGCCAGCAGTCTATATACGGGGAGGGAGGGTTCCTACGAGCAGTACTTC CASSLYTGREGSYEQYF
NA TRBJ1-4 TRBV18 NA TGTGCCAGCTCACCAGGGATTGATGAAAAACTGTTTTTT CASSPGIDEKLFF
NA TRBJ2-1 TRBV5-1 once TGCGCCAGCAGCATTTTAAGTAGTAGCAATGAGCAGTTCTTC CASSILSSSNEQFF
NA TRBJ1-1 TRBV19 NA TGTGCCAGTATCTCCGCCGGGCTAGGCACTGAAGCTTTCTTT CASISAGLGTEAFF
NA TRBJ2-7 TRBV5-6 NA TGTGCCAGCAGCTTGCCACCCTACGAGCAGTACTTC CASSLPPYEQYF
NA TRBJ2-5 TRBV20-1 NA TGCAGTGCGTGGTACCAAGAGACCCAGTACTTC CSAWYQETQYF
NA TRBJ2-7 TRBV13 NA TGTGCCAGCAGCTTAGAAGGGTACTACGAGCAGTACTTC CASSLEGYYEQYF
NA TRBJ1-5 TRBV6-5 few TGTGCCAGCAGTTACGGTGCGTATAGCAATCAGCCCCAGCATTTT CASSYGAYSNQPQHF
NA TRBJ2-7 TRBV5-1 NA TGCGCCAGCAGCTTGGCCCCCGCCCTCTCCTACGAGCAGTACTTC CASSLAPALSYEQYF
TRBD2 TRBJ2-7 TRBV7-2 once TGTGCCAGCAGAGAGGGCGGGGGGGGCAATAACTACGAGCAGTACTTC CASREGGGGNNYEQYF
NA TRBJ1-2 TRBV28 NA TGTGCCAGCACTACCTCCGTCTACTATGGCTACACCTTC CASTTSVYYGYTF
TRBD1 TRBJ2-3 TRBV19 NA TGTGCCAGTAGTTGGGGGACAGGGCTCACAGATACGCAGTATTTT CASSWGTGLTDTQYF
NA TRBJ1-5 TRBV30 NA TGTGCCTGGAGTGAAGACAGGTATCAGCCCCAGCATTTT CAWSEDRYQPQHF
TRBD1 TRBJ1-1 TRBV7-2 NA TGTGCCAGCAGCCTTACTTGGACAGGGACCACTGAAGCTTTCTTT CASSLTWTGTTEAFF
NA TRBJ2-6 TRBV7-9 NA TGTGCCAGCAGCTTCATTTCAGGGGCCAACGTCCTGACTTTC CASSFISGANVLTF
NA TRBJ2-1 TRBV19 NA TGTGCCAGTACCCCGAGGGGAGATTACTACAATGAGCAGTTCTTC CASTPRGDYYNEQFF
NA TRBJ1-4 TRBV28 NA TGTGCCAGCACCGACCGCACAAATGAAAAACTGTTTTTT CASTDRTNEKLFF
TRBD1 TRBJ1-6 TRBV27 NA TGTGCCGATTGCACCTACCGGACAGGGTATAATTCACCCCTCCACTTT CADCTYRTGYNSPLHF
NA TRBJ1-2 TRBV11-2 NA TGTGCCAGCAGCTTAGATATAGGGGACGGCTACACCTTC CASSLDIGDGYTF
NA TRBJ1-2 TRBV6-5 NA TGTGCCAGCGGACCGGGGGTGGGAGGCTACACCTTC CASGPGVGGYTF
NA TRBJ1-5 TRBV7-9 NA TGTGCCAGCAGCTTAGAAAGCTTCAATCAGCCCCAGCATTTT CASSLESFNQPQHF
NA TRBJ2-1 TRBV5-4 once TGTGCCAGCAGCTTCTTCCCCCGGGACTACAATGAGCAGTTCTTC CASSFFPRDYNEQFF